This T cell receptor beta chain was obtained from a study of cytotoxic CD8 clonotypes in ibrutinib-treated CLL. As for the study in general: Response samples were taken after a median around 11 months of treatment, range 6 to 36. General study findings and limits: Upon ibrutinib response clonality rose, and upon progression it fell back toward baseline.

There are 14 residues in the CDR3. Between the trimmed V and J ends, which lost 3 bases and 6 bases, there was a span of 14 bases. Germline V gene lookup returns CDR1 SGHVS and CDR2 FQNEAQ. Sequenced by immunoSEQ multiplex PCR; TCRdb stores in-frame clones only, minus some. The table includes 300,000 to 400,000 clones, around 66% detected once. About 2 micrograms of genomic DNA, which was extracted from cryopreserved PBMCs, served as the material used for the TCR beta libraries. Note on this clone: Its matching antigen is unknown.

The TCR comes from a human donor with chronic lymphocytic leukemia. The chain couples TRBV7-8 to TRBJ1-1; possible D gene TRBD1, 6 bases. The sample consisted of PBMCs, taken after 36 months of ibrutinib treatment. The CDR3 sequence: CASSLNQGLPEAFF. The CDR3 DNA is TGTGCCAGCAGCTTGAACCAGGGGCTCCCTGAAGCTTTCTTT.